This is a list of T cell receptor beta chains from one sample in a study of low-dose radiotherapy and immunotherapy resistance in tumors. TCRdb passed the reads through MiXCR, listing each CDR3 protein once. The sample shows tens of thousands of distinct CDR3 sequences, about a sixth of them seen only once. The sample in question was PBMCs, obtained before treatment. These receptors were collected from a male donor with prostate cancer. Each CDR3 is given with its conserved first and last residue. The D gene is left open where the match is weak. A row's size may be missing; if present it is once, few, many or a size class.

j_gene	d_gene	v_gene	abundance	CDR3nt	CDR3aa
TRBJ2-1	TRBD2	TRBV20-1	many	TGCAGTGCTAGAGTCGCAAGCGGGGCCCTCTACAATGAGCAGTTCTTC	CSARVASGALYNEQFF
TRBJ2-2	.	TRBV24-1	many	TGTGCCACCAGTGATTCAGGCGGAAACATCGATTATGCCGGGGAGCTGTTTTTT	CATSDSGGNIDYAGELFF
TRBJ1-2	TRBD1	TRBV19	many	TGTGCCAGTAGTATTGACCCCTCCCGGGGACAGGGGGCGCGGGTTATCGGCTACACCTTC	CASSIDPSRGQGARVIGYTF
TRBJ2-5	TRBD2	TRBV20-1	.	TGCAGTGCTACGGGGGGGGGGGCCGGGGAGACCCAGTACTTC	CSATGGGAGETQYF
TRBJ2-3	.	TRBV13	many	TGTGCCAGCAGCTTAGCAAGTGGGGGGGCCACAGATACGCAGTATTTT	CASSLASGGATDTQYF
TRBJ1-6	TRBD1	TRBV18	.	TGTGCCAGCTCACCCGCCGACAGGGGGAATTCACCCCTCCACTTT	CASSPADRGNSPLHF
TRBJ2-1	.	TRBV7-2	many	TGTGCCAGCAGCTCGAGGGACTTCAACAATGAGCAGTTCTTC	CASSSRDFNNEQFF
TRBJ2-1	TRBD1	TRBV12-5	once	TGTGCTAGTGGTCGCAGACAGGGAAGAACCCATGAGCAGTTCTTC	CASGRRQGRTHEQFF
TRBJ2-7	TRBD2	TRBV12-3/TRBV12-4	many	TGTGCCAGCAGCCCAGAAGGGACTAGCGGGGGGTATTACGAGCAGTACTTC	CASSPEGTSGGYYEQYF
TRBJ2-7	.	TRBV5-6	few	TGTGCCAGCAGCACCCGGGGGGCGGGGGTCTACGAGCAGTACTTC	CASSTRGAGVYEQYF
TRBJ2-1	.	TRBV20-1	many	TGCAGTGCTAGTTCAGCGGGTAGCAATGAGCAGTTCTTC	CSASSAGSNEQFF
TRBJ2-2	.	TRBV20-1	many	TGCAGTGCTAGAGATGGTCAGGGAAGTCTCCTCACCGGGGAGCTGTTTTTT	CSARDGQGSLLTGELFF
TRBJ2-7	.	TRBV7-9	many	TGTGCCAGCAGCTTGGGCGACAGGTCCAAGGACGAGCAGTACTTC	CASSLGDRSKDEQYF
TRBJ1-1	.	TRBV30	many	TGTGCCGCGTGCGGGGGTCGTCTGCAGAGTTGGAACACTGAAGCTTTCTTT	CAACGGRLQSWNTEAFF
TRBJ2-3	.	TRBV28	few	TGTGCCAGCAGTTATGGGGGGTACAGCACAGATACGCAGTATTTT	CASSYGGYSTDTQYF
TRBJ2-1	.	TRBV10-2	.	TGCGCCAGCAGTGCGACTACGACACACAATGAGCAGTTCTTC	CASSATTTHNEQFF
TRBJ2-5	.	TRBV4-1	many	TGCGCCAGCAGCCAAGATTTCCCAGGGGTGGAGACCCAGTACTTC	CASSQDFPGVETQYF
TRBJ1-2	TRBD1	TRBV12-3/TRBV12-4	many	TGTGCCAGCAGCAAAGGGACAGCTTATGGCTACACCTTC	CASSKGTAYGYTF